Detailed here is one TCR beta chain. For repertoire sequencing, the TCR beta CDR3 regions were amplified from RNA transcripts. RT-PCR was first run with HTBI primers, then multiplex PCR in a second round. TCRdb itself ran the multiplex PCR reads through MiXCR, one entry per CDR3 protein. The sample carries about 700,000 distinct CDR3 sequences, roughly two fifths recorded once. The CDR3 runs to 15 residues. V was shortened by 5 bases and J by 7 bases, with 21 bases between the two germline ends. Germline V gene lookup returns CDR1 SGHVS and CDR2 FQNEAQ. This entry is derived from a study of Graves' ophthalmopathy and Graves' hyperthyroidism.

The V call is TRBV7-8, the J call TRBJ2-7; D is perhaps TRBD2 (7 bases). The receptor's source is an adult man with Graves' ophthalmopathy. The sequenced sample was peripheral blood. The CDR3 protein is CASSPGWGGYNEQYF. DNA of the CDR3: TGTGCCAGCAGCCCGGGTTGGGGGGGCTACAATGAGCAGTACTTC. The full variable domain, completed using reference TRBV7-8 and TRBJ2-7, is GAGVSQSPRYKVAKRGQDVALRCDPISGHVSLFWYQQALGQGPEFLTYFQNEAQLDKSGLPSDRFFAERPEGSVSTLKIQRTQQEDSAVYLCASSPGWGGYNEQYFGPGTRLTVT.